A single sample is the source of the 5 T cell receptor beta chains below, sequenced in a study of T-cell memory formation after mild COVID-19. TCRdb ran MiXCR on the 5' RACE reads and lists one entry per CDR3 protein. The sample has more than 100,000 distinct CDR3 sequences; 5% to 6.5% are singletons. The specimen sequenced was PBMCs or a T cell subset sorted from them (not recorded which). Every receptor here comes from an adult woman who had mild COVID-19 (a few samples of this study predate the infection). Cell type and time point are not known.

This rearrangement joins TRBV6-5 to TRBJ1-1; no firm D call. The length of the CDR3 is 15 residues. V gave up 2 bases and J gave up 0 bases, with 10 bases separating them. Per germline, CDR1 MNHEY and CDR2 SVGAGI. DNA of the CDR3: TGTGCCAGCAGTTACAGGCGCGGGGTGAACACTGAAGCTTTCTTT. Translating it yields CASSYRRGVNTEAFF.

This clonotype was counted a few times. CDR3 DNA: TGTGCCAGCAGAAGCGGGGTTAACACCGGGGAGCTGTTTTTT. This gives the protein CASRSGVNTGELFF. The chain carries TRBV2 and TRBJ2-2, with TRBD2 matching over 7 bases. CDR3 length: 14 residues. The V gene's germline CDR1 is SNHLY and CDR2 FYNNEI. V was pared by 6 bases and J by 2 bases, with 3 bases of the junction left unmatched.

This clonotype was seen a handful of times. The chain recombines TRBV6-5 with TRBJ1-1; D perhaps matches TRBD1 (6 bases). V shed 7 bases and J shed 0 bases, with 21 bases lying between them. This CDR3 is 17 amino acids long. Germline V gives CDR1 MNHEY, CDR2 SVGAGI. The CDR3 region is CASTHRGAGALNTEAFF. The CDR3 DNA reads TGTGCCAGCACCCATAGGGGTGCAGGGGCCTTGAACACTGAAGCTTTCTTT.

V usage is TRBV7-8 and J usage is TRBJ1-2; perhaps TRBD1 as D (6 bases). This CDR3 contains 15 residues. V was cut by 5 bases and J by 8 bases, with 21 bases left in between. Germline V lookup: CDR1 SGHVS, CDR2 FQNEAQ. The CDR3 nucleotides are TGTGCCAGCAGCCCTAGGACAGTGACAAAAAAGGGCTACACCTTC. Protein: CASSPRTVTKKGYTF.

This clonotype was counted only a few times. The chain joins TRBV7-3 to TRBJ1-1; a weak D match, TRBD1 (5 bases). CDR3 length: 16 residues. V lost 1 base, J lost 4 bases, and 16 bases lay in between. Germline-derived CDR1 and CDR2 are SGHTA and FQGTGA. The CDR3 loop reads CASSLMSRGARTEAFF. CDR3 sequence (DNA): TGTGCCAGCAGCTTAATGTCTCGGGGCGCCCGCACTGAAGCTTTCTTT.